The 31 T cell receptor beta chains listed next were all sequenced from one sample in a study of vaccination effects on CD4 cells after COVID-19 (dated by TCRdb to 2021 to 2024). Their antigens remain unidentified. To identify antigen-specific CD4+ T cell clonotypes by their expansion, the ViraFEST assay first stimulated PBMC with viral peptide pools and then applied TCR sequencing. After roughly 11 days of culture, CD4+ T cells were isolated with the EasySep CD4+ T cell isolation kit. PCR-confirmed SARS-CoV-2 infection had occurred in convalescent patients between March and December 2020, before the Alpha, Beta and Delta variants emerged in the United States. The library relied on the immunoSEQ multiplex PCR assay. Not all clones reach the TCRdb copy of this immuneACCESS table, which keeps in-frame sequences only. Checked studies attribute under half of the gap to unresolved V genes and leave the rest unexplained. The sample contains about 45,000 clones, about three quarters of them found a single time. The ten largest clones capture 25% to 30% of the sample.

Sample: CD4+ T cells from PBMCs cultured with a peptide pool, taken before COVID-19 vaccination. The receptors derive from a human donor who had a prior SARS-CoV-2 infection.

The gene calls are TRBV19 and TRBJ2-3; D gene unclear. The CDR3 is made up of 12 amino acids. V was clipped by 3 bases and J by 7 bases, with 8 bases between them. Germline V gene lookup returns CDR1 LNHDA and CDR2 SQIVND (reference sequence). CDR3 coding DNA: TGTGCCAGTAGTATTTCCGACAATACGCAGTATTTT. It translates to CASSISDNTQYF.

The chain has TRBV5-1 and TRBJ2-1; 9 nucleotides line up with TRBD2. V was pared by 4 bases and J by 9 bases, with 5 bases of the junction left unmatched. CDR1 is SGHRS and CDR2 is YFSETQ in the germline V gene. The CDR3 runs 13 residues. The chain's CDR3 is CASSEPTSGEQFF. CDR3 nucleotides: TGCGCCAGCAGCGAACCGACTAGCGGTGAGCAGTTCTTC.

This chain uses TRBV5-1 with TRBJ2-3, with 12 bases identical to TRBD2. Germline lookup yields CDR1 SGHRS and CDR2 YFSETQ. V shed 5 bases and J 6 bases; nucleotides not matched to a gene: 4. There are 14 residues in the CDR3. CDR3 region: CASRRGLAGDTQYF. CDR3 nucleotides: TGCGCCAGCAGAAGGGGACTAGCGGGCGATACGCAGTATTTT.

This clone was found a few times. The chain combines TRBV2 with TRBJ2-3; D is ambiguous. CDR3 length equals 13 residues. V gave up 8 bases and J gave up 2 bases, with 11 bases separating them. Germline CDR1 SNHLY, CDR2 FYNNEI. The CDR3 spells CASRFRNTDTQYF. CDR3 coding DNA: TGTGCCAGCCGGTTCCGAAACACAGATACGCAGTATTTT.

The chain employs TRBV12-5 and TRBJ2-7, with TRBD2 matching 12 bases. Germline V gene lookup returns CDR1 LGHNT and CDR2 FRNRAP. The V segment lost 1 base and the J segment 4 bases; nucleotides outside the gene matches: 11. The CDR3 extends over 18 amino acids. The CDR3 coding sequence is TGTGCTAGTGGTTTGGCAAGGGCTAGCGGGAGGGCCGTATACGAGCAGTACTTC. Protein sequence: CASGLARASGRAVYEQYF.

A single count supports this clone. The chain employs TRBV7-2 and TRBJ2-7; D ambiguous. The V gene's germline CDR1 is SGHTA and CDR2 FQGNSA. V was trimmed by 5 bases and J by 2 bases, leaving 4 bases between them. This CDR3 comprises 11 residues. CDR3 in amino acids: CASSPAYEQYF. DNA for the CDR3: TGTGCCAGCAGCCCGGCCTACGAGCAGTACTTC.

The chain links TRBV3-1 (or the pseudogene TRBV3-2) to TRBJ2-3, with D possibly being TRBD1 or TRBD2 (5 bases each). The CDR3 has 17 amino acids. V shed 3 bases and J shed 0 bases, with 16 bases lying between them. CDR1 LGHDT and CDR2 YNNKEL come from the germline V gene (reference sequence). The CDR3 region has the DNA TGTGCCAGCAGCCAGGTCACTGGGACCCGGAGCACAGATACGCAGTATTTT. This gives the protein CASSQVTGTRSTDTQYF.

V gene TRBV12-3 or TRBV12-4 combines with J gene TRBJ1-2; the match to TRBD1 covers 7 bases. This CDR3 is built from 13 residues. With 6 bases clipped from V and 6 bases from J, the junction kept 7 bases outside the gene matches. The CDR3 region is CASRLQGSDGYTF. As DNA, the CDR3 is TGTGCCAGCAGACTACAGGGGTCGGATGGCTACACCTTC.

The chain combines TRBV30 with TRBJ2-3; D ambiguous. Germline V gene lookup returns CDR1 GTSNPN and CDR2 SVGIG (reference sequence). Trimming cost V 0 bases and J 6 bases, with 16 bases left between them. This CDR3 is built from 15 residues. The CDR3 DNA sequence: TGTGCCTGGAGTGTGCTGCCTAGAAACTACGATACGCAGTATTTT. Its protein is CAWSVLPRNYDTQYF.

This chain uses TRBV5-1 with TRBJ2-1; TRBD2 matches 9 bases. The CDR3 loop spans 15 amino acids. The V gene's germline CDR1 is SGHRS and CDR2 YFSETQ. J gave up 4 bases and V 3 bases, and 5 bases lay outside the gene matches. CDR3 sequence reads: CASSSTSGTYNEQFF. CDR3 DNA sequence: TGCGCCAGCAGCTCGACTAGCGGAACATACAATGAGCAGTTCTTC.

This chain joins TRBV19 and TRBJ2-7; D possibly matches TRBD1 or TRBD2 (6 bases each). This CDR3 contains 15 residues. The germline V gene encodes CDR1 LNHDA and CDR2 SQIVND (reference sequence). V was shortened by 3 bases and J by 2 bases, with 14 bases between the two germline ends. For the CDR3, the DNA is TGTGCCAGTAGTATTCAGGGGACGGGGGCCTACGAGCAGTACTTC. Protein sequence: CASSIQGTGAYEQYF. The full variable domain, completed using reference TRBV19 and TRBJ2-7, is DGGITQSPKYLFRKEGQNVTLSCEQNLNHDAMYWYRQDPGQGLRLIYYSQIVNDFQKGDIAEGYSVSREKKESFPLTVTSAQKNPTAFYLCASSIQGTGAYEQYFGPGTRLTVT.

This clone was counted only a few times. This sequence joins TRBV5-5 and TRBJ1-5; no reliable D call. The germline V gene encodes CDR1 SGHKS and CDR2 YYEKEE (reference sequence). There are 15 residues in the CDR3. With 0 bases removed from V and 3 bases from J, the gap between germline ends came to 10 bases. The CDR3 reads CASSLAVGSNQPQHF. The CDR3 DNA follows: TGTGCCAGCAGCTTGGCCGTGGGGTCCAATCAGCCCCAGCATTTT.

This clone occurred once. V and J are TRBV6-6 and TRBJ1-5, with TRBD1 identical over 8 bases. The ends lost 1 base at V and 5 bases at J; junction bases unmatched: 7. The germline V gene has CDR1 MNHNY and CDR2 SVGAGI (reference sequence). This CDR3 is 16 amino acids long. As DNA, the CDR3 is TGTGCCAGCAGTTACTACGGGACAGGTTTCCATCAGCCCCAGCATTTT. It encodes CASSYYGTGFHQPQHF.

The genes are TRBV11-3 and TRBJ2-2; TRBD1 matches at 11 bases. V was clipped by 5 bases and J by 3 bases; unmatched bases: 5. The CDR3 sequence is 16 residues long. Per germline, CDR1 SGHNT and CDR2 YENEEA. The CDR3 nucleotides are TGTGCCAGCAGCCTAAGGACAGGGGGCGACACCGGGGAGCTGTTTTTT. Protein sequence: CASSLRTGGDTGELFF.

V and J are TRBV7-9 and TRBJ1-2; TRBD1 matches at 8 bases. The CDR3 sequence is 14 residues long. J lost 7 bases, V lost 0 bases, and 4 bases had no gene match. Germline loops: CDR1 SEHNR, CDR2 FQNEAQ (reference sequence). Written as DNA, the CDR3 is TGTGCCAGCAGCTTAGCCTCCGGGACAGGTGGCTACACCTTC. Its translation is CASSLASGTGGYTF.

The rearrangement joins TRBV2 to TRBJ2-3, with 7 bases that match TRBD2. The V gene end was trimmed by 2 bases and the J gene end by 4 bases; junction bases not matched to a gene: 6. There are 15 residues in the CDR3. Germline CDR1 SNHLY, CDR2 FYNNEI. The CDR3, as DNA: TGTGCCAGCAGTGAATACGGGGGGAGCGCAGATACGCAGTATTTT. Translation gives CASSEYGGSADTQYF.

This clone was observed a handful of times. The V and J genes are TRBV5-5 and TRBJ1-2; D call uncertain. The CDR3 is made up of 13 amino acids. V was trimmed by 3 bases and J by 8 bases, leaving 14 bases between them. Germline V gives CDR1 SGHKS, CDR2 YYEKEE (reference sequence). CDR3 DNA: TGTGCCAGCAGCTCCCGAATGGACGGGGGCTACACCTTC. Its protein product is CASSSRMDGGYTF. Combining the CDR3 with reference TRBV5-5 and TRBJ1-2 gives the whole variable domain DAGVTQSPTHLIKTRGQQVTLRCSPISGHKSVSWYQQVLGQGPQFIFQYYEKEERGRGNFPDRFSARQFPNYSSELNVNALLLGDSALYLCASSSRMDGGYTFGSGTRLTVV.

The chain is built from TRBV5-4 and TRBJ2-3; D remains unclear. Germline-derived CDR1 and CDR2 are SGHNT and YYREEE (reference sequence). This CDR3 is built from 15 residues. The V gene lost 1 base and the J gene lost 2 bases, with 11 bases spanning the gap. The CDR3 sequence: CASSLSWSVTDTQYF. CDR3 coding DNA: TGTGCCAGCAGCTTGTCCTGGAGTGTCACAGATACGCAGTATTTT.

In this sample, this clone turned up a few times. CDR3 bases: TGTGCCAGCAGCCAACCCGGGAATTCCCACAATGAGCAGTTCTTC. Translation: CASSQPGNSHNEQFF. The chain carries TRBV3-1 (or the pseudogene TRBV3-2) and TRBJ2-1; D possibly corresponds to TRBD2 (5 bases). The CDR3 has 15 residues. Germline CDR1 and CDR2: LGHDT and YNNKEL (reference sequence). V dropped 2 bases and J dropped 5 bases, with 13 bases sitting between them.

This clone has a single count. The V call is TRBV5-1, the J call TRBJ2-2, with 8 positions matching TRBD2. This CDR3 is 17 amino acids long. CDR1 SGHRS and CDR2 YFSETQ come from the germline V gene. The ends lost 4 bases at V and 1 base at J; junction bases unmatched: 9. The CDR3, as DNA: TGCGCCAGCAGCAGGGCAACGGGGGGGGAGAACACCGGGGAGCTGTTTTTT. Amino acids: CASSRATGGENTGELFF.

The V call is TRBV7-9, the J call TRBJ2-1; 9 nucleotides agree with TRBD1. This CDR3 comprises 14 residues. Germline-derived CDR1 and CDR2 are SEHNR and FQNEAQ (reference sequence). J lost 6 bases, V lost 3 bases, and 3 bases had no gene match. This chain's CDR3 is CASSLGQGLNEQFF. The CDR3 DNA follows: TGTGCCAGCAGCTTGGGACAGGGTCTCAATGAGCAGTTCTTC. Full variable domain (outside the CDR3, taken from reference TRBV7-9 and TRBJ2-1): DTGVSQNPRHKITKRGQNVTFRCDPISEHNRLYWYRQTLGQGPEFLTYFQNEAQLEKSRLLSDRFSAERPKGSFSTLEIQRTEQGDSAMYLCASSLGQGLNEQFFGPGTRLTVL.

The CDR3 nucleotides read TGTGCCACCAGCAGGGGTGGCGAGCAGTACTTC. Protein sequence: CATSRGGEQYF. The chain joins TRBV15 to TRBJ2-7; D is unclear. V gave up 3 bases and J gave up 6 bases, with 6 bases separating them. The germline CDR1 and CDR2 sequences are LNHNV and YYDKDF (reference sequence). This CDR3 is 11 amino acids long.

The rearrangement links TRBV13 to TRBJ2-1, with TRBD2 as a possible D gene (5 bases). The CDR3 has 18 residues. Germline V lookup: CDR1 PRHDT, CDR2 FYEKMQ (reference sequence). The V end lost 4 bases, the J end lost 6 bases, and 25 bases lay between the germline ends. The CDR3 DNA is TGTGCCAGCAGCTCGGGCTCCTGGACTGAAGGGTGGGGCAATGAGCAGTTCTTC. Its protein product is CASSSGSWTEGWGNEQFF.

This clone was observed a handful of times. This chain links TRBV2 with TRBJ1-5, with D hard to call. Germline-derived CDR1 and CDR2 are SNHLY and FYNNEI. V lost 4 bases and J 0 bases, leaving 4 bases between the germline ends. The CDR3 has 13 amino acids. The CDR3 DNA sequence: TGTGCCAGCAGTGCCGATAGCAATCAGCCCCAGCATTTT. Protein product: CASSADSNQPQHF.

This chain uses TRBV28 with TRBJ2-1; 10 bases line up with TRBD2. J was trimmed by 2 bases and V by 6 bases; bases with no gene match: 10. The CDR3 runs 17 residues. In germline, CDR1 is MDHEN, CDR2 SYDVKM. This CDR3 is CASSTTGTSVAYNEQFF. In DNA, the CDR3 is TGTGCCAGCAGCACGACCGGGACTAGCGTAGCCTACAATGAGCAGTTCTTC.

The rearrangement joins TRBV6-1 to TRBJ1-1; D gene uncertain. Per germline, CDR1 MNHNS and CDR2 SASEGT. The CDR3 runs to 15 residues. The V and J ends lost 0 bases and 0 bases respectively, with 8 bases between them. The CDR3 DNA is TGTGCCAGCAGTGAAGCTCGACAAATGAACACTGAAGCTTTCTTT. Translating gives CASSEARQMNTEAFF.

The CDR3 DNA follows: TGTGCCAGCAGTGACACATATAGCCTCACAGATACGCAGTATTTT. Its translation: CASSDTYSLTDTQYF. V gene TRBV6-4 combines with J gene TRBJ2-3; D not certain. This CDR3 region has 15 residues. Trimming cost V 2 bases and J 2 bases, with 11 bases left between them. Germline lookup yields CDR1 MRHNA and CDR2 SNTAGT.

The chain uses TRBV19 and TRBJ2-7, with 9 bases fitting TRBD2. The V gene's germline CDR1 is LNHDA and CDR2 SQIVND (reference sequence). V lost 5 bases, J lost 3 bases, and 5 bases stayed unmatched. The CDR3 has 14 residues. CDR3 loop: CASSLSGGDYEQYF. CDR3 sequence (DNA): TGTGCCAGTAGTCTTAGCGGGGGAGACTACGAGCAGTACTTC. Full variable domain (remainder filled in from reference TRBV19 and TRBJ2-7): DGGITQSPKYLFRKEGQNVTLSCEQNLNHDAMYWYRQDPGQGLRLIYYSQIVNDFQKGDIAEGYSVSREKKESFPLTVTSAQKNPTAFYLCASSLSGGDYEQYFGPGTRLTVT.

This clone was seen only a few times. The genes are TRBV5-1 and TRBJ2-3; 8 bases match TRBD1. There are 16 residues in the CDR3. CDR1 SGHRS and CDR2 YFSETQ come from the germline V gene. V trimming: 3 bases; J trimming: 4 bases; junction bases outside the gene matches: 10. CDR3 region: CASSSPAGGRSDTQYF. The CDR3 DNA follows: TGCGCCAGCAGCTCCCCGGCAGGGGGCAGATCAGATACGCAGTATTTT.

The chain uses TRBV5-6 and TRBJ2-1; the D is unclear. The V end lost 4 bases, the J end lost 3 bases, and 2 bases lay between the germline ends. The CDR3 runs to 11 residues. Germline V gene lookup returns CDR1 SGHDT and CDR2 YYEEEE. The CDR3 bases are TGTGCCAGCAGCGACTACAATGAGCAGTTCTTC. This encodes CASSDYNEQFF.

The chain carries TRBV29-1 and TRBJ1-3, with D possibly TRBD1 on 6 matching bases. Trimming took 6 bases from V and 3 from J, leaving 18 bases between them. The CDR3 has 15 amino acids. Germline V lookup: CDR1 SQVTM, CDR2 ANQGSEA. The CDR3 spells CSVVIFGGVGNTIYF. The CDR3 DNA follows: TGCAGCGTCGTCATCTTCGGGGGCGTTGGAAACACCATATATTTT.